This record covers a single TCR beta chain. What this receptor recognizes is not known. No base-level quality is on record; no much larger clone is a single base apart. The data were taken from a study of shared clonotypes between healthy human individuals (TCRdb year 2020). Regarding the complete study: A few men and two women, aged 18 to 49 years, made up the cohort. To increase sequencing depth and limit assay-specific biases, different laboratories used diverse techniques to prepare libraries and sequence TCR repertoires. Per donor, three plates each were used for CD4 naive and CD4 memory, two for CD8 naive, and one for CD8 memory. To estimate repertoire size and how much clonotype sharing occurs between individuals, the study deeply sequenced the blood TCR repertoires of about five healthy adults. Each donor's leukapheresis produced roughly between roughly 0.85 and 9.5 billion PBMCs. General findings and caveats noted by the study authors: The genetic and exposure-history diversity represented was limited by the small number of donors. Compared with non-shared clonotypes, the clonotypes found in all four sorted-subset donors had higher generation probabilities. Incomplete sequencing was indicated by rarefaction of sorted-subset datasets, despite the large sequencing depth. Pairwise subsampling indicated that sequencing depth was expected to affect the degree of clonotype sharing among donors. Larger estimated clonotype richness was generally found for naive subsets than for memory subsets. Sampling was restricted to blood, and TCR repertoires in tissues likely differ from the TCR repertoires found in blood. Around 5.4% of naive CD4, 3.5% of naive CD8, 2.3% of memory CD4, and less than 0.45% of memory CD8 clonotypes were shared across several donors.

TCR CDR3 regions were amplified from genomic DNA by multiplex PCR using the deep immunoSEQ assay. Extracted genomic DNA from each cell subset was distributed evenly across all wells of several immunoSEQ 96-well plates, and each plate was treated as a replicate. For sorted subsets, about 200 ng genomic DNA, equal to about 30,000 T cell genomes, was loaded into each replicate PCR. Purified libraries were quantified with a Qubit 3.0 fluorometer, sized on a Bioanalyzer 2100, and re-quantified with the KAPA Library Quantification kit. Each immunoSEQ 96-well plate was sequenced on its own single-read 150-cycle Illumina NextSeq 550 flow cell. The authors' pipeline ran thus. The immunoSEQ output contained only junctional sequences without quality scores, so filtering could not match that applied to full-length reads. To assign V/J genes and CDR3, sequences were annotated using PyIR, a Python wrapper for IgBLAST v1.9, with IMGT germline references. Reads with weak V/J assignments (E-value above 1e-6), missing CDR3, stop codons, out-of-frame junctions, or ambiguous translated residues were removed. V3J clonotypes were defined as sequences sharing the same inferred V gene, J gene, and CDR3 amino acid sequence. To compute the percentage overlap between repertoires, the number of shared unique clonotypes was divided by the size of the smaller repertoire. RTK rarefaction, the Chao1 estimator, and Recon v2.1 estimates of unobserved clonotypes were used to assess repertoire richness. Generation probabilities for all TCRbeta clonotypes obtained by the gDNA method from several donors were computed using OLGA. The table comes from immuneACCESS by way of TCRdb, which keeps in-frame sequences with V and J called. Part of the clones is missing from these tables; in studies checked, under half for an unresolved V gene and the rest for unknown reasons. V and J calls and clone size are copied from that table; D and trimming were computed from the DNA. The sample table contains about 2 million clones; only one count was recorded for just under 95% of them. 0.95% to 1.5% of the sample is taken by the ten largest.

There are 14 amino acids in the CDR3, from cysteine to phenylalanine inclusive. Only the CDR3 region is kept as DNA, spanning 42 bases read in frame from base 1. Between the V and J ends, shortened by 4 bases and 4 bases respectively, the junction contains 13 bases. CDR1 SGHAT and CDR2 FQNNGV are derived from the germline V gene. CD8 naive samples were obtained by positive selection for CCR7 among CD45RO-negative cells, yielding a CD45RA+CCR7+ population from which TemRA cells were excluded. The donors were healthy, HIV-negative adults with no recently reported acute infections or vaccinations. Every donor was a Caucasian adult living in Nashville, Tennessee, USA. After blood collection by leukapheresis, PBMCs were isolated using Ficoll-Histopaque density gradient centrifugation and then cryopreserved in the vapor phase of liquid nitrogen. Purity and quantity of every magnetically sorted T cell population were checked by analytical flow cytometry. Each sorted fraction had its genomic DNA isolated and then quantified by UV absorbance on a Nanodrop 2000c.

Sample: naive CD8+ T cells sorted from blood. This specimen's cell subset or site label, interpreted: CD45RA+CCR7+. The sequence links TRBV11-2 to TRBJ2-5, with the D call perhaps TRBD1 or TRBD2, each one matching 5 bases. This TCR was sampled from a man younger than 30 in good health. The CDR3 region has the sequence CASSSAGTLETQYF. The nucleotide sequence is TGTGCCAGCAGCTCGGCAGGGACCCTAGAGACCCAGTACTTC. When the CDR3 is completed using the reference TRBV11-2 and TRBJ2-5 genes on either side, the full variable domain is EAGVAQSPRYKIIEKRQSVAFWCNPISGHATLYWYQQILGQGPKLLIQFQNNGVVDDSQLPKDRFSAERLKGVDSTLKIQPAKLEDSAVYLCASSSAGTLETQYFGPGTRLLVL.